This T cell receptor beta chain comes out of a study of blood T cell repertoires in COVID-19. The wider study: Researchers got acute and convalescent COVID-19 samples from the United States, Italy and Spain. In each case, the material was cDNA or gDNA derived from T cells, B-cell-depleted T cells, or PBMCs.

The CDR3 length is 16 residues. V was shortened by 1 base and J by 1 base, with 14 bases between the two germline ends. Germline V lookup: CDR1 SGHTS, CDR2 YDEGEE. Sequencing used immunoSEQ multiplex PCR; TCRdb keeps in-frame clones, though not all of them. This sample yields about 160,000 clones, of which more than 75% are seen a single time; nearly 15% belongs to the top ten. Sample: peripheral blood. The chain is built from TRBV5-8 and TRBJ1-1; D gene unclear. This receptor was taken from a human donor with acute or convalescent COVID-19. The donor label of this sample is uncertain. CDR3 region: CASSLRGRPGNTEAFF. In DNA, the CDR3 is TGTGCCAGCAGCTTGCGGGGTAGACCCGGGAACACTGAAGCTTTCTTT.